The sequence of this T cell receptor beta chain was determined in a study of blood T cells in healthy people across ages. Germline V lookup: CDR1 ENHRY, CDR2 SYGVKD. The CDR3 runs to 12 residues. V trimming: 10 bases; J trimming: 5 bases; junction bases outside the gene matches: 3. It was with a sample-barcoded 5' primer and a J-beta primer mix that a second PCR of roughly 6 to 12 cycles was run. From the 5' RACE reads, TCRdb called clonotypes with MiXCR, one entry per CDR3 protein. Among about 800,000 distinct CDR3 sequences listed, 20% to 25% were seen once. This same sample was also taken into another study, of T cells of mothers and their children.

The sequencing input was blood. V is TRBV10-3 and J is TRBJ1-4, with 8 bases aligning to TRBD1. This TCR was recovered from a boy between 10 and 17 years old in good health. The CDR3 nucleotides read TGTGCCACACAGGGGGAAAATGAAAAACTGTTTTTT. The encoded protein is CATQGENEKLFF.